This T cell receptor beta chain was identified during a study of tumor-infiltrating lymphocytes in primary liver carcinoma. Study-level information: Aged between 30 and 69 years, the patients were men and women.

J gave up 1 base and V 5 bases, and 5 bases lay outside the gene matches. This CDR3 is 16 amino acids long. Germline DNA was extracted too, while blood RNA derived from unsorted whole blood. Before surgery, approximately 4.1 milliliters of EDTA blood were taken. This clonotype was seen many times. Antigen specificity is unknown. The authors made TCR beta cDNA from roughly 480 ng total RNA with a constant-region primer. Library construction for TCR beta comprised three nested multiplex PCR rounds performed with slightly modified ARM-PCR. TRBV1-TRBV30 forward primers paired with a C-beta reverse primer drove the first two PCR rounds, about 10 cycles each. In TCRdb, the multiplex PCR reads were re-called with MiXCR into one record per CDR3 protein. This sample has about 350,000 distinct CDR3 sequences, with 65% found just once. Study-level points and caveats: Tumor-adjacent and tumor-blood pairs showed less overlap than tumor region pairs.

Sequenced sample: peripheral blood. The rearrangement uses TRBV12-3 or TRBV12-4 and TRBJ2-3; TRBD2 matches at 11 bases. The TCR originated in a middle-aged man with primary liver carcinoma and hepatitis B virus infection. CDR3 sequence: CASSPQLAGGTDTQYF. DNA of the CDR3: TGTGCCAGCAGTCCACAACTAGCGGGGGGCACAGATACGCAGTATTTT.